The 18 T cell receptor beta chains below come from one sample, sequenced in a study of breast tumors, draining lymph nodes, adjacent tissues. Samples came from axillary lymph nodes draining the breast cancer. TCRdb redid the calling of the multiplex PCR reads with MiXCR, one entry per CDR3 protein. Of about 230,000 distinct CDR3 sequences in the sample, about 30% were seen once. Sequencing used axillary lymph node tissue. These receptors all stem from a female donor with breast cancer. Some clones in this sample may be carry-over from other donors' samples.

This clonotype was seen ten or more times. The chain has TRBV19 and TRBJ2-7; TRBD2 might be the D (6 bases). V lost 7 bases and J 2 bases, leaving 15 bases between the germline ends. CDR3 length: 14 residues. CDR1 LNHDA and CDR2 SQIVND come from the germline V gene (reference sequence). CDR3 sequence (DNA): TGTGCCAGTAAAGCGTGGGTAGCGGCCTACGAGCAGTACTTC. Translating it yields CASKAWVAAYEQYF.

This clonotype was seen repeatedly, ten times or more. This chain links TRBV6-5 with TRBJ1-2; possibly TRBD1 for D (6 bases). V lost 5 bases and J 0 bases, leaving 16 bases between the germline ends. The CDR3 is made up of 16 amino acids. Germline CDR1 is MNHEY and CDR2 is SVGAGI. CDR3 residues: CASSRWTDATNYGYTF. The CDR3 coding sequence is TGTGCCAGCAGTCGTTGGACAGACGCAACTAACTATGGCTACACCTTC.

This clonotype was found many times. A single base separates this from a much larger clone, so it may be a read error. The conserved closing phenylalanine or tryptophan is absent in this CDR3, likely reflecting a read error. This chain links TRBV7-2 with TRBJ2-7; unclear D gene. V lost 1 base and J lost 7, with 8 bases in between. This CDR3 spans 12 amino acids. Germline V gene data show CDR1 as SGHTA and CDR2 as FQGNSA. This CDR3 reads CASSLVGPEQYL. In nucleotides, the CDR3 is TGTGCCAGCAGCTTAGTCGGCCCAGAGCAGTACCTC.

This clonotype has ten or more counts. The chain combines TRBV28 with TRBJ2-7; 8 bases line up with TRBD1. CDR1 is MDHEN and CDR2 is SYDVKM in the germline V gene. V gave up 5 bases and J gave up 1 base; unmatched junction bases: 1. The CDR3 sequence is 13 residues long. Written as DNA, the CDR3 is TGTGCCAGCAGTACAGGGGGATCCTACGAGCAGTACTTC. Translated, it gives CASSTGGSYEQYF.

Worth noting for this clonotype: The CDR3 does not close with the conserved phenylalanine or tryptophan, likely indicating a read error. The DNA is omitted, as the CDR3 cannot be located on it reliably, and the CDR3 follows TCRdb's listing. The CDR3 sequence: CAIIRGRRIAI. This chain joins TRBV10-3 and TRBJ2-1; TRBD2 reflects the table's D call only, with no check against the DNA. The germline gives CDR1 ENHRY, CDR2 SYGVKD. Both ends counted, the CDR3 spans 11 residues.

This clonotype has ten or more counts. This rearrangement joins TRBV11-2 to TRBJ2-1, with TRBD2 matching over 12 bases. Germline CDR1 SGHAT, CDR2 FQNNGV. V shed 5 bases, J shed 10 bases, and the junction held 18 bases outside the gene matches. The CDR3 extends over 18 amino acids. This CDR3 is CASSDLFPLAGGVQEQFF. The CDR3 DNA sequence: TGTGCCAGCAGCGACCTATTCCCTCTAGCGGGAGGGGTTCAGGAGCAGTTCTTC. The whole variable domain, remainder taken from reference TRBV11-2 and TRBJ2-1, is EAGVAQSPRYKIIEKRQSVAFWCNPISGHATLYWYQQILGQGPKLLIQFQNNGVVDDSQLPKDRFSAERLKGVDSTLKIQPAKLEDSAVYLCASSDLFPLAGGVQEQFFGPGTRLTVL.

This clonotype was observed many times. V gene TRBV7-2 combines with J gene TRBJ2-2; 13 bases line up with TRBD2. This CDR3 region has 16 residues. Germline assignment: CDR1 SGHTA and CDR2 FQGNSA. Germline trimming cut 5 bases from V and 7 bases from J; bases unmatched to any gene: 7. The chain's CDR3 is CASSRGGTSGVGELFF. The DNA for the CDR3 is TGTGCCAGCAGCAGGGGGGGGACTAGCGGGGTCGGGGAGCTGTTTTTT.

This clonotype was detected many times. This sequence joins TRBV5-8 and TRBJ2-7; maybe TRBD1 (5 bases). Germline V gene lookup returns CDR1 SGHTS and CDR2 YDEGEE. CDR3 length: 15 amino acids. Trimming took 1 base from V and 0 from J, leaving 11 bases between them. In nucleotides, the CDR3 is TGTGCCAGCAGCTTGCGCAGGGTGGGCTCCTACGAGCAGTACTTC. This gives the protein CASSLRRVGSYEQYF.

The CDR3, as DNA: TGCAGCGTTGATGTCGGGGGGAGGAAAAACGAGCAGTACTTC. Its translation: CSVDVGGRKNEQYF. V is TRBV29-1 and J is TRBJ2-7; 7 bases match TRBD2. CDR3 length: 14 amino acids. Germline values: CDR1 SQVTM, CDR2 ANQGSEA. V shed 3 bases, J shed 5 bases, and the junction held 10 bases outside the gene matches.

This clonotype was recorded once. This chain connects TRBV13 to TRBJ2-5; perhaps TRBD1 as D (6 bases). The V gene's germline CDR1 is PRHDT and CDR2 FYEKMQ (reference sequence). CDR3 size: 16 residues. Trimming shortened V by 0 bases and J by 5 bases, and 16 bases separated the two germline ends. The CDR3 DNA follows: TGTGCCAGCAGCTTAGGCGGGACAACTTTAGAGGAGACCCAGTACTTC. It specifies CASSLGGTTLEETQYF.

This clonotype was seen many times. The chain is built from TRBV6-1 and TRBJ1-5, with TRBD1 as a possible D gene (5 bases). V lost 4 bases, J lost 4 bases, and 8 bases lay in between. There are 13 residues in the CDR3. CDR1 is MNHNS and CDR2 is SASEGT in the germline V gene. CDR3: CASSGGINQPQHF. CDR3 in DNA: TGTGCCAGCAGTGGGGGGATTAATCAGCCCCAGCATTTT.

The chain has TRBV10-2 and TRBJ2-7, with 7 bases that match TRBD1. V dropped 6 bases and J dropped 2; count of bases not matched to a gene: 7. Germline V gene data show CDR1 as WSHSY and CDR2 as SAAADI. This CDR3 is built from 14 residues. DNA for the CDR3: TGCGCCAGCAGGGAGACGGACAGGACCTACGAGCAGTACTTC. Protein sequence: CASRETDRTYEQYF.

There are many counts of this clonotype. The chain couples TRBV12-3 or TRBV12-4 to TRBJ2-5; TRBD2 aligns across 12 bases. Trimming cost V 6 bases and J 5 bases; bases outside gene matches: 10. The CDR3 spans 16 residues. CDR3 in DNA: TGTGCCAGCAGCTACCTAGCGGGAGGGCCGAGGGAGACCCAGTACTTC. As protein: CASSYLAGGPRETQYF.

The gene calls are TRBV6-4 and TRBJ1-6; D uncertain. CDR1 is MRHNA, CDR2 SNTAGT, per germline. This CDR3 region has 13 residues. V dropped 0 bases and J dropped 14 bases, with 11 bases sitting between them. CDR3 sequence reads: CASSDSIAGTLHF. CDR3 nucleotides: TGTGCCAGCAGTGACTCGATCGCTGGGACCCTCCACTTT.

Ten or more counts support this clonotype. This chain joins TRBV11-2 and TRBJ2-3; D gene unclear. Germline loops: CDR1 SGHAT, CDR2 FQNNGV. Trimming took off 1 base at V and 0 bases at J, with 5 bases between the two ends. This CDR3 is built from 14 residues. For the CDR3, the DNA is TGTGCCAGCAGCTTAGCGTTTAGCACAGATACGCAGTATTTT. This sequence encodes CASSLAFSTDTQYF. Supplemented by reference TRBV11-2 and TRBJ2-3, the full variable domain reads EAGVAQSPRYKIIEKRQSVAFWCNPISGHATLYWYQQILGQGPKLLIQFQNNGVVDDSQLPKDRFSAERLKGVDSTLKIQPAKLEDSAVYLCASSLAFSTDTQYFGPGTRLTVL.

A remark on this clonotype: A read error is likely, as this CDR3 ends without the conserved phenylalanine or tryptophan. V and J are TRBV3-1 and TRBJ1-1, with no clear D. Germline loops: CDR1 LGHDT, CDR2 YNNKEL (reference sequence). Trimming removed 0 bases from V and 0 bases from J, with 5 bases in between. This CDR3 spans 14 amino acids. For the CDR3, the DNA is TGTGCCAGCAGCCAAGAACTGATGAACACTGAAGCTTTCTGT. Its protein is CASSQELMNTEAFC.

In this sample, this clonotype turned up many times. The rearrangement joins TRBV30 to TRBJ2-5; tentatively, D is TRBD1 (5 bases). With 0 bases removed from V and 1 base from J, the gap between germline ends came to 12 bases. Per the germline V gene, CDR1 is GTSNPN and CDR2 is SVGIG (reference sequence). The CDR3 consists of 15 residues. The CDR3 loop is CAWSVNQGIQETQYF. CDR3 DNA: TGTGCCTGGAGTGTCAATCAGGGAATCCAAGAGACCCAGTACTTC.

In its sample, this clonotype was seen many times. This chain uses TRBV5-8 with TRBJ1-6; D may be TRBD1 (5 bases). Per the germline V gene, CDR1 is SGHTS and CDR2 is YDEGEE. Trimming took off 2 bases at V and 7 bases at J, with 16 bases between the two ends. This CDR3 has 16 amino acids. The CDR3 region has the DNA TGTGCCAGCAGCTTCCGGGGACCAGGGTCGAATTCACCCCTCCACTTT. It encodes CASSFRGPGSNSPLHF.